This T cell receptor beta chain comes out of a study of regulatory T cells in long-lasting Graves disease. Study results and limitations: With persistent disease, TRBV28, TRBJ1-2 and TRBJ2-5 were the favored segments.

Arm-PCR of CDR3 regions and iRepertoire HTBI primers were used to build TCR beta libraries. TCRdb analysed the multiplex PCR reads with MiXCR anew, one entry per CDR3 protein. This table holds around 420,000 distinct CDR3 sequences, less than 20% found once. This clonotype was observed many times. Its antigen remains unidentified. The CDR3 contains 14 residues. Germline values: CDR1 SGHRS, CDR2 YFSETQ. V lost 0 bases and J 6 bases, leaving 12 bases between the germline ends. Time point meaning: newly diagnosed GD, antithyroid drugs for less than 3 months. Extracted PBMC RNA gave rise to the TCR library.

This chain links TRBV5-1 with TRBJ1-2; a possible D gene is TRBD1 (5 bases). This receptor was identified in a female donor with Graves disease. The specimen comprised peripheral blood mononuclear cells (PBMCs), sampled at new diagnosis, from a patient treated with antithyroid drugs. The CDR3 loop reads CASSLEGRGDGYTF. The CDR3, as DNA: TGCGCCAGCAGCTTGGAAGGGAGGGGAGATGGCTACACCTTC.